The T cell receptor beta chain under discussion was sequenced for a study of blood T cell repertoires in COVID-19 (dated by TCRdb to the early 2020s). Concerning the study at large: Collaborator samples came from the United States, Italy and Spain and covered acute and convalescent phases of COVID-19. The prospective study material was composed of cDNA or gDNA derived from T cells, B-cell-depleted T cells, or PBMCs. Deeply sampled blood TCRbeta repertoires from subjects exposed to, actively infected with, or recovered from COVID-19 were included in the dataset. The repertoires were made available in a free public database intended to serve as a resource for research on the immune response to SARS-CoV-2. The samples were drawn from the first 160 participants of the ongoing ImmuneRACE study and from 950 to 1,500 subjects provided by 6 global collaborators. A de-identified subject ID, COVID-19 status, age in years and sex were almost always included in the sample metadata. HLA class I and class II types, where available, came from metadata supplied by the sample provider rather than from assay-based typing. Points the paper makes about the study in general: The quantity of clinical and demographic metadata differed by source and by participant and was supplied without curation.

TCRbeta CDR3 regions were amplified from genomic DNA by means of the immunoSEQ Assay, a bias-controlled multiplex PCR. Per the source publication's procedure: Within the assay, amplification of reference gene primers was used to estimate how many nucleated cells each sample contained. To quantify the absolute abundance of each unique TCRbeta CDR3 rearrangement, sequence reads were collapsed and filtered. For each sample, productive Simpson clonality was calculated as the square root of Simpson's diversity index across productive rearrangements. TCRdb stores this immuneACCESS table with in-frame sequences only. Part of the clones is absent; in the studies checked, under half of the shortfall reflects unresolved V genes, and no reason is known for the rest. The DNA was the basis for D and trimming; V, J and clone size are from that table. The sample table contains over 200,000 clones; only one count was recorded for roughly 80% of them. The ten largest make up 1.5% to 2% of the sample.

This clone was detected a few times. The antigen it recognizes is unknown. Per-base qualities were not stored, and no clone one base away is much larger. Participants in the prospective study were enrolled through a virtual design, were aged about 18 to 90 years, and lived in about 25 United States geographic areas. To assign participants to cohorts, the prospective study relied on clinical history that participants themselves reported in a screening survey and a study questionnaire. Recovered participants in ImmuneRACE Cohort 3 were defined as having two consecutive negative NP/OP PCR tests, clearance from a healthcare professional, or resolution of symptoms. Each participant in the prospective study had whole blood, serum and a nasopharyngeal or oropharyngeal swab collected by mobile phlebotomists. Additional blood draws and questionnaires over an approximately two-month period could optionally be provided by prospective study participants. Before DNA extraction, blood samples from the prospective study were shipped at room temperature or frozen.

From a lookup of the germline V gene, CDR1 and CDR2 are SGHRS and YFSETQ. The CDR3 contains 15 residues, cysteine and phenylalanine counted. This entry keeps only the CDR3 DNA: 45 bases, framed from base 1. Cut back by 2 bases and 0 bases, the V and J ends lie 9 bases apart. The receptor chain draws on TRBV5-1 and TRBJ1-3; the D gene is possibly TRBD1, with 5 bases matching. Sequenced input: PBMCs or T cells enriched from blood (not recorded which). This TCR was recovered from a man aged 60 to 75 who had recovered from COVID-19. The sequenced DNA is TGCGCCAGCAGCTTCACAGGTCACTCTGGAAACACCATATATTTT. It is translated as CASSFTGHSGNTIYF. Reference TRBV5-1 and TRBJ1-3 genes cover what lies past the CDR3, so the full variable domain is KAGVTQTPRYLIKTRGQQVTLSCSPISGHRSVSWYQQTPGQGLQFLFEYFSETQRNKGNFPGRFSGRQFSNSRSEMNVSTLELGDSALYLCASSFTGHSGNTIYFGEGSWLTVV.